These 16 T cell receptor beta chains originate from one sample sequenced in a study of T cell clusters in autoimmune cytopenias. TRB amplification used approximately 250 ng of peripheral blood genomic DNA. One tube held mixed TRB-A and TRB-B primer pools for touch-down PCR. One entry per CDR3 protein, without DNA, is what TCRdb gives after re-calling the multiplex PCR reads. This repertoire comprises more than 7,000 distinct CDR3 sequences; its ten largest clones make up roughly 20%. The same sample was also used in a study of T cell repertoires in aging, cancer and after chemotherapy.

Sequenced: peripheral blood. Receptors were obtained from a human donor in good health.

The V gene is TRBV12-3 or TRBV12-4, the J gene TRBJ2-2; no DNA is available, so the TRBD2 call from TCRdb remains unchecked. This CDR3 comprises 16 residues. The CDR3 region is CASSLAGRGGPGELFF.

The J gene is TRBJ1-1, the V gene TRBV29-1; with no DNA, the TCRdb D assignment of TRBD1 cannot be verified. CDR1 is SQVTM, CDR2 ANQGSEA, per germline. The CDR3 sequence is 12 residues long. The CDR3: CSVGGGRTEAFF.

V gene TRBV5-5 combines with J gene TRBJ1-2; the TCRdb D gene call, TRBD1, has no DNA to confirm it. The germline CDR1 and CDR2 sequences are SGHKS and YYEKEE (reference sequence). The CDR3 consists of 13 residues. CDR3 in amino acids: CASTLSPSYGYTF.

This clonotype is medium-sized (0.01 to 0.1%) by frequency. This rearrangement joins TRBV27 to TRBJ2-7. CDR1 and CDR2 (germline): MNHEY, SMNVEV (reference sequence). CDR3 size: 14 residues. Here the CDR3 reads CASKFTRQAYEQYF.

By frequency, this clonotype is medium-sized. V usage is TRBV27 and J usage is TRBJ2-5. The CDR3 has 11 amino acids. Germline assignment: CDR1 MNHEY and CDR2 SMNVEV (reference sequence). The CDR3 reads CASSLGETQYF.

The chain joins TRBV5-5 to TRBJ1-3; TCRdb calls TRBD1, which cannot be checked without DNA. CDR3 length: 15 amino acids. From germline, CDR1 is SGHKS and CDR2 YYEKEE (reference sequence). The CDR3 spells CASTPQVVSGNTIYF. Full variable domain (remainder filled in from reference TRBV5-5 and TRBJ1-3): DAGVTQSPTHLIKTRGQQVTLRCSPISGHKSVSWYQQVLGQGPQFIFQYYEKEERGRGNFPDRFSARQFPNYSSELNVNALLLGDSALYLCASTPQVVSGNTIYFGEGSWLTVV.

The J gene is TRBJ2-3, the V gene TRBV6-5; TCRdb proposes TRBD2, but this gene call is untestable without DNA. CDR1 is MNHEY and CDR2 is SVGAGI in the germline V gene. The length of the CDR3 is 14 residues. The CDR3 loop is CASSPLGTTDTQYF.

The chain employs TRBV27 and TRBJ1-1. The CDR3 consists of 14 residues. From germline, CDR1 is MNHEY and CDR2 SMNVEV (reference sequence). This CDR3 is CASSLRTVNTEAFF.

CDR3 residues: CASSLAGTRVEFF. The chain couples TRBV7-2 to TRBJ2-1; TCRdb names TRBD2, which stays unverified in the absence of DNA. Looked up from germline, CDR1 is SGHTA and CDR2 is FQGNSA. The CDR3 contains 13 residues.

This clonotype is deemed medium-sized by its frequency. The chain uses TRBV30 and TRBJ2-2; checking the TCRdb D call of TRBD1 is not possible without DNA. The CDR3 has 15 residues. Germline V lookup: CDR1 GTSNPN, CDR2 SVGIG (reference sequence). The CDR3 sequence: CAWSGSQGRTGELFF.

The chain uses TRBV15 and TRBJ2-7; TCRdb picks TRBD1, but there is no DNA to check that call. The CDR3 extends over 13 amino acids. Germline V gene sequence: CDR1 LNHNV, CDR2 YYDKDF (reference sequence). This chain's CDR3 is CATSSSGSYEQYF.

The chain carries TRBV19 and TRBJ1-3. The CDR3 runs to 15 residues. The germline gives CDR1 LNHDA, CDR2 SQIVND (reference sequence). CDR3: CASSETDSSGNTIYF.

Its frequency marks this clonotype as medium-sized. The V call is TRBV29-1, the J call TRBJ2-7; TCRdb designates TRBD2, a call that cannot be tested without DNA. Germline V CDR1 and CDR2: SQVTM, ANQGSEA. The CDR3 consists of 11 residues. The CDR3 region is CSVYRGNEQYF.

This clonotype is medium-sized by frequency. The chain couples TRBV27 to TRBJ2-2. The CDR3 is 13 residues long. CDR1 is MNHEY, CDR2 SMNVEV, per germline (reference sequence). CDR3 sequence reads: CASSLHSTGELFF.

The chain couples TRBV12-3 or TRBV12-4 to TRBJ1-5; checking the TCRdb D call of TRBD1 is not possible without DNA. The CDR3 loop spans 18 amino acids. The CDR3 loop reads CASRLRDRGWDSNQPQHF.

The V gene is TRBV6-6, the J gene TRBJ2-5; with no DNA, the TCRdb D assignment of TRBD2 cannot be verified. Germline loops: CDR1 MNHNY, CDR2 SVGAGI (reference sequence). The CDR3 is made up of 16 amino acids. The CDR3 is CASSFGLDDGQETQYF.